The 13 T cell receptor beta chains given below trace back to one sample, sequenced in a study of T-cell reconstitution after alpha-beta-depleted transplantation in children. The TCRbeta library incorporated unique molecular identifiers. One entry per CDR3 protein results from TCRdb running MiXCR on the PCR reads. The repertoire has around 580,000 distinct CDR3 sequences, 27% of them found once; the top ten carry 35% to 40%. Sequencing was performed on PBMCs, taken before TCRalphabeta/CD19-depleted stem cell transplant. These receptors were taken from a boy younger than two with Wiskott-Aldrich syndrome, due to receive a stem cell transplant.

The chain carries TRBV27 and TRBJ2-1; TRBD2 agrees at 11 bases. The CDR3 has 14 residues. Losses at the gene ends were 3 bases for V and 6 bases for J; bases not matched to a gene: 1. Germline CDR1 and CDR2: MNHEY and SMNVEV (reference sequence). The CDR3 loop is CASSFSGRANEQFF. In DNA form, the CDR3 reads TGTGCCAGCAGTTTTAGCGGGAGGGCCAATGAGCAGTTCTTC.

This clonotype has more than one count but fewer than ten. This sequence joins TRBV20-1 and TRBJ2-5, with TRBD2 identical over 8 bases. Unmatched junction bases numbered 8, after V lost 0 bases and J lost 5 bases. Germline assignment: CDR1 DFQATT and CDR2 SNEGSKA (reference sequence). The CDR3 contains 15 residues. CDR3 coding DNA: TGCAGTGCTAGAGATTCTGGAGCGGGAGTTGAGACCCAGTACTTC. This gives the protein CSARDSGAGVETQYF.

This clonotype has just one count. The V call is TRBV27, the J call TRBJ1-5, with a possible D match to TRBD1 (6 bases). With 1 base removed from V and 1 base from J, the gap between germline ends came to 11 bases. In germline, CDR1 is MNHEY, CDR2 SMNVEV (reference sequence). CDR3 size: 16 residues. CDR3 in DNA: TGTGCCAGCAGTTTATGGTCGGGGGGCAGCAATCAGCCCCAGCATTTT. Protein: CASSLWSGGSNQPQHF.

The chain's CDR3 is CAISVGTAYQETQYF. The CDR3 coding sequence is TGTGCCATCAGTGTCGGGACGGCGTACCAAGAGACCCAGTACTTC. The chain uses TRBV10-3 and TRBJ2-5; D tentatively fits TRBD1 or TRBD2 (5 bases each). The germline CDR1 and CDR2 sequences are ENHRY and SYGVKD. This CDR3 contains 15 residues. V was cut by 4 bases and J by 0 bases, with 12 bases left in between.

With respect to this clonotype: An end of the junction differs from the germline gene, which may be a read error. The CDR3 region is CAIGDVRRSVF. In DNA form, the CDR3 reads TGTGCCATTGGGGACGTAAGAAGGTCGGTCTTC. This rearrangement joins TRBV10-3 to TRBJ2-1; D is tentatively TRBD1 or TRBD2 (5 bases each). This CDR3 is built from 11 residues. CDR1 is ENHRY, CDR2 SYGVKD, per germline.

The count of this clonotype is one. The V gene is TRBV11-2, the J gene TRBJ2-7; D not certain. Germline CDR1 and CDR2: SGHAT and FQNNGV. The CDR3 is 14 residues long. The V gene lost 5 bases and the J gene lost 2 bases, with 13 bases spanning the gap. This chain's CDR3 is CASSPARNTYEQYF. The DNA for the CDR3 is TGTGCCAGCAGCCCTGCCCGAAACACCTACGAGCAGTACTTC.

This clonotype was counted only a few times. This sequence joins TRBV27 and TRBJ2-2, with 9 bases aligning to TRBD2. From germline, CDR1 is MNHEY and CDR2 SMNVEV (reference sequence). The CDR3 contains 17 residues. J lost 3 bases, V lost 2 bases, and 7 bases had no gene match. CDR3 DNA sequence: TGTGCCAGCAGTTTACGGGCTAGCGGGACTTACACCGGGGAGCTGTTTTTT. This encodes CASSLRASGTYTGELFF.

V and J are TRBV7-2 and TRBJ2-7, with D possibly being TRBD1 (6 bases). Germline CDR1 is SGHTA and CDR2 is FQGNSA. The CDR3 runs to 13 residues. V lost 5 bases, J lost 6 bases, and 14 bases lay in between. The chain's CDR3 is CASSVQQGFEQYF. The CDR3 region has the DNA TGTGCCAGCAGCGTTCAACAGGGTTTCGAGCAGTACTTC.

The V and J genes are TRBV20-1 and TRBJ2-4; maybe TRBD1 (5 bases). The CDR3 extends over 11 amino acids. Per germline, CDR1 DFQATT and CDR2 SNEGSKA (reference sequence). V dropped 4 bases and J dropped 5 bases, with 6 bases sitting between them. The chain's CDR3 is CSATRENIQYF. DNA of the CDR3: TGCAGTGCTACCAGGGAAAACATTCAGTACTTC.

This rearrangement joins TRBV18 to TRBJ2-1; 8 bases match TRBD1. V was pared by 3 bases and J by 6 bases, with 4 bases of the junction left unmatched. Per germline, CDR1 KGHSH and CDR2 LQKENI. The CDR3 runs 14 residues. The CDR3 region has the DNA TGTGCCAGCTCACCGACAGGGGCGGGCAATGAGCAGTTCTTC. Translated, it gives CASSPTGAGNEQFF.

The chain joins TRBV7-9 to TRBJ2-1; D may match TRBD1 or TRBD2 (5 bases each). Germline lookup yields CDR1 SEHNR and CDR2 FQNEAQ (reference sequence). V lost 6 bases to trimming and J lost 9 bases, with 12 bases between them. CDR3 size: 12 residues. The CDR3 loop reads CASRYTGGEQFF. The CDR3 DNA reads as TGTGCCAGCAGGTACACTGGGGGTGAGCAGTTCTTC.

CDR3 loop: CSARPRESPISYNEQFF. The CDR3, as DNA: TGCAGTGCTAGACCGCGAGAGTCCCCAATCTCCTACAATGAGCAGTTCTTC. The V and J genes are TRBV20-1 and TRBJ2-1, with D unclear. The CDR3 contains 17 residues. Germline V gene sequence: CDR1 DFQATT, CDR2 SNEGSKA (reference sequence). Deletions cut 2 bases from V and 0 bases from J, with 17 bases between.

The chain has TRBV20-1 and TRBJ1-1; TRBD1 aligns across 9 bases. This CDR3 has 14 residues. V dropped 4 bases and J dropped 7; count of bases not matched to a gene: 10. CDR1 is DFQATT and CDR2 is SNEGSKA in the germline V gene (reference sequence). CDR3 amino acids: CSAKKQGALIEAFF. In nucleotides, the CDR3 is TGCAGTGCTAAAAAACAGGGGGCCTTAATTGAAGCTTTCTTT.